This T cell receptor beta chain is drawn from a study of radiation and T cells in renal cell carcinoma. Time point defined: blood 4 weeks post-SBRT, at nephrectomy. Described treatment: 15 Gy SBRT to primary tumor, nephrectomy 4 weeks later. CDR1 is MNHEY, CDR2 SMNVEV, per germline (reference sequence). The CDR3 sequence is 13 residues long. Trimming took 2 bases from V and 2 from J, leaving 7 bases between them. The method was immunoSEQ multiplex PCR; TCRdb's version includes in-frame clones alone and lacks a portion of them. The sample shows roughly 86,000 clones, around four fifths of them seen only once.

The source was blood, collected from a patient whose treatment included radiotherapy and nephrectomy. The rearrangement joins TRBV27 to TRBJ2-7; D not resolved. The receptor's source is a man in his forties or fifties with renal cell carcinoma. The CDR3 region is CASSLSETYEQYF. The CDR3 DNA is TGTGCCAGCAGTTTAAGCGAGACCTACGAGCAGTACTTC.